These 18 T cell receptor beta chains were sequenced from one sample in a study of circulating and synovial CD4+ cells in juvenile arthritis. The assay was immunoSEQ multiplex PCR, and TCRdb's table has in-frame clones only and misses some. The table records approximately 36,000 clones, approximately 94% of them present only once. Sequencing input: CD4+ T cells from blood. These receptors all stem from a human donor with juvenile idiopathic arthritis.

V usage is TRBV9 and J usage is TRBJ1-4; 9 bases are shared with TRBD1. The germline gives CDR1 SGDLS, CDR2 YYNGEE. Trimming at V came to 4 bases and at J to 2 bases, leaving 6 bases not matched to a gene. The CDR3 spans 16 residues. The CDR3 DNA reads as TGTGCCAGCAGCCCTGGGACAGGGTCCACTAATGAAAAACTGTTTTTT. Its protein is CASSPGTGSTNEKLFF.

This clone is a singleton in its sample. The chain combines TRBV25-1 with TRBJ2-3; D might be TRBD1 (6 bases). This CDR3 is 13 amino acids long. The germline gives CDR1 MGHDK, CDR2 SYGVNS. V dropped 6 bases and J dropped 3 bases, with 10 bases sitting between them. The DNA of the CDR3 is TGTGCCAGCAGCCAAACAGGGACAGATACGCAGTATTTT. Translated, it gives CASSQTGTDTQYF. The full variable domain, in which reference TRBV25-1 and TRBJ2-3 provide the parts outside the CDR3, is EADIYQTPRYLVIGTGKKITLECSQTMGHDKMYWYQQDPGMELHLIHYSYGVNSTEKGDLSSESTVSRIRTEHFPLTLESARPSHTSQYLCASSQTGTDTQYFGPGTRLTVL.

This clone was picked up a small number of times. The V call is TRBV5-1, the J call TRBJ2-7, with 8 bases aligning to TRBD1. Looked up from germline, CDR1 is SGHRS and CDR2 is YFSETQ. V gave up 0 bases and J gave up 2 bases; unmatched junction bases: 10. The CDR3 runs to 17 residues. CDR3 sequence (DNA): TGCGCCAGCAGCTTGGGTCTCGGGACAGGCAATACCTACGAGCAGTACTTC. It translates to CASSLGLGTGNTYEQYF.

The CDR3 coding sequence is TGTGCTAGTGGTTTGGACTTCACAGATACGCAGTATTTT. Its protein product is CASGLDFTDTQYF. The chain is built from TRBV12-5 and TRBJ2-3; no definite D call. Germline V gives CDR1 LGHNT, CDR2 FRNRAP. The CDR3 runs 13 residues. Trimming removed 1 base at V and 2 bases at J, with 4 bases between.

The chain links TRBV2 to TRBJ1-4; no firm D call. The CDR3 runs 16 residues. CDR1 is SNHLY and CDR2 is FYNNEI in the germline V gene. V shed 7 bases and J shed 6 bases, with 21 bases lying between them. The CDR3 loop reads CASKFLWARGDEKLFF. In DNA, the CDR3 is TGTGCCAGCAAGTTCCTTTGGGCCCGCGGGGATGAAAAACTGTTTTTT. Full variable domain (outside the CDR3, taken from reference TRBV2 and TRBJ1-4): EPEVTQTPSHQVTQMGQEVILRCVPISNHLYFYWYRQILGQKVEFLVSFYNNEISEKSEIFDDQFSVERPDGSNFTLKIRSTKLEDSAMYFCASKFLWARGDEKLFFGSGTQLSVL.

This clone came up once. The chain links TRBV29-1 to TRBJ2-5, with D possibly matching TRBD1 (6 bases). The CDR3 covers 14 residues. Trimming took 6 bases from V and 5 from J, leaving 19 bases between them. Looked up from germline, CDR1 is SQVTM and CDR2 is ANQGSEA. CDR3 loop: CSVERGSGGETQYF. The CDR3, as DNA: TGCAGCGTAGAAAGGGGGTCCGGTGGGGAGACCCAGTACTTC.

The chain recombines TRBV10-3 with TRBJ2-1, with D possibly matching TRBD2 (6 bases). The germline CDR1 and CDR2 sequences are ENHRY and SYGVKD. This CDR3 has 18 residues. Trimming stripped 0 bases from V and 0 bases from J, with 15 bases between. The CDR3 sequence: CAISESRGRMSSYNEQFF. The CDR3 DNA reads TGTGCCATCAGTGAGTCGCGGGGCAGGATGAGCTCCTACAATGAGCAGTTCTTC.

The rearrangement links TRBV7-2 to TRBJ2-5; a possible D gene is TRBD2 (6 bases). The V gene's germline CDR1 is SGHTA and CDR2 FQGNSA. V gave up 5 bases and J gave up 4 bases, with 20 bases separating them. The CDR3 runs to 16 residues. The CDR3 loop reads CASSVGRARRAETQYF. The CDR3 DNA is TGTGCCAGCAGCGTGGGCCGGGCACGGAGGGCAGAGACCCAGTACTTC.

The rearrangement joins TRBV19 to TRBJ2-3; D possibly corresponds to TRBD2 (6 bases). The CDR3 runs 15 residues. Trimming took off 7 bases at V and 1 base at J, with 15 bases between the two ends. From germline, CDR1 is LNHDA and CDR2 SQIVND (reference sequence). DNA of the CDR3: TGTGCCAGTAAACCGAGGAGGGCCCGCACAGATACGCAGTATTTT. This sequence encodes CASKPRRARTDTQYF.

The genes are TRBV6-5 and TRBJ2-7; tentatively, D is TRBD1 (6 bases). CDR3 length: 13 amino acids. Looked up from germline, CDR1 is MNHEY and CDR2 is SVGAGI. V lost 2 bases to trimming and J lost 7 bases, with 12 bases between them. As DNA, the CDR3 is TGTGCCAGCAGTTACCCCGACAGGAGTGAGCAGTACTTC. This translates into CASSYPDRSEQYF.

This clone was observed a single time. This chain connects TRBV5-1 to TRBJ2-7; TRBD1 might be the D (6 bases). CDR1 SGHRS and CDR2 YFSETQ come from the germline V gene. Between the trimmed V and J ends, which lost 3 bases and 3 bases, there was a span of 16 bases. The CDR3 loop spans 15 amino acids. CDR3 nucleotide sequence: TGCGCCAGCAGCTCGGCACCGGGACAACGCTACGAGCAGTACTTC. Its protein is CASSSAPGQRYEQYF.

This chain links TRBV7-6 with TRBJ1-6; no firm D call. Per germline, CDR1 SGHVS and CDR2 FNYEAQ. CDR3 length: 15 residues. Deletions cut 5 bases from V and 7 bases from J, with 15 bases between. In nucleotides, the CDR3 is TGTGCCAGCAGCGAACCGGGTCGACCGAATTCACCCCTCCACTTT. Residues: CASSEPGRPNSPLHF.

The chain has TRBV4-2 and TRBJ1-2; 10 nucleotides match TRBD1. The junction had 5 bases not matched to a gene; V was cut back by 0 bases and J by 7 bases. CDR1 LGHNA and CDR2 YNFKEQ come from the germline V gene. The CDR3 covers 15 residues. The CDR3 DNA follows: TGTGCCAGCAGCCAAGATGTAGGGACAGGGGTTGGCTACACCTTC. Translated: CASSQDVGTGVGYTF.

V and J are TRBV6-4 and TRBJ2-3, with 14 nucleotides matching TRBD2. V lost 6 bases, J lost 3 bases, and 8 bases stayed unmatched. CDR3 length equals 17 residues. Per germline, CDR1 MRHNA and CDR2 SNTAGT. Here the CDR3 DNA reads TGTGCCAGCAGGGTGACTAGCGGGGGGGCCGGGACAGATACGCAGTATTTT. Its protein product is CASRVTSGGAGTDTQYF.

V and J are TRBV6-5 and TRBJ1-2, with D hard to call. The ends were cut back, 5 bases at V and 4 bases at J, with 14 bases in the middle. Per germline, CDR1 MNHEY and CDR2 SVGAGI. The CDR3 consists of 14 residues. CDR3 in DNA: TGTGCCAGCAGTCTAGGACCCGAGGGCTATGGCTACACCTTC. Translated, it gives CASSLGPEGYGYTF.

The rearrangement uses TRBV5-1 and TRBJ2-7; 11 nucleotides agree with TRBD2. The V gene's germline CDR1 is SGHRS and CDR2 YFSETQ. Trimming removed 2 bases from V and 0 bases from J; junction bases left unmatched: 10. The CDR3 sequence is 18 residues long. The CDR3 sequence is CASSFELAGAQSSYEQYF. The CDR3 DNA sequence: TGCGCCAGCAGCTTCGAACTAGCGGGGGCCCAGAGCTCCTACGAGCAGTACTTC.

The chain carries TRBV5-1 and TRBJ1-1, with 8 bases lining up with TRBD1. This CDR3 is 15 amino acids long. After removal of 1 base from V and 1 base from J, the junction contained 3 bases not matched to a gene. CDR1 SGHRS and CDR2 YFSETQ come from the germline V gene. CDR3 sequence reads: CASSLWTGTNTEAFF. CDR3 nucleotide sequence: TGCGCCAGCAGCTTGTGGACAGGGACGAACACTGAAGCTTTCTTT. The full variable domain, its missing parts supplied by reference TRBV5-1 and TRBJ1-1, is KAGVTQTPRYLIKTRGQQVTLSCSPISGHRSVSWYQQTPGQGLQFLFEYFSETQRNKGNFPGRFSGRQFSNSRSEMNVSTLELGDSALYLCASSLWTGTNTEAFFGQGTRLTVV.

As for this clone: One end of the junction varies from germline; a read error may be responsible. Other DNA sequences in the sample encode the same CDR3. The rearrangement joins TRBV7-6 to TRBJ1-6, with TRBD1 matching over 7 bases. The CDR3 is 18 residues long. Germline assignment: CDR1 SGHVS and CDR2 FNYEAQ. The CDR3 reads CASSTGAGGTLYNSPLHF. In DNA, the CDR3 is TGTGCCAGCAGCACAGGGGCCGGGGGCACTCTTTATAATTCCCCCCTCCACTTT. Looking up the rest from reference TRBV7-6 and TRBJ1-6 gives the full variable domain: GAGVSQSPRYKVTKRGQDVALRCDPISGHVSLYWYRQALGQGPEFLTYFNYEAQQDKSGLPNDRFSAERPEGSISTLTIQRTEQRDSAMYRCASSTGAGGTLYNSPLHFGNGTRLTVT.